A single sample gave rise to the 2 T cell receptor beta chains below, sequenced in a study of CDR3 diversity in severe acne. TCRdb analysed the PCR reads with MiXCR anew, one entry per CDR3 protein. The top ten hold around 10% of the sample, which has about 85,000 distinct CDR3 sequences, 48% seen once. The specimen was blood. All receptors derive from a male donor in good health, serving as a control.

The V and J genes are TRBV19 and TRBJ2-7, with TRBD1 matching over 7 bases. With the DNA end fitting TRBJ2-1 better, the J assignment may be wrong. Germline CDR1 is LNHDA and CDR2 is SQIVND (reference sequence). The CDR3 contains 12 residues. The CDR3 DNA follows: TGTGCCACGCGAGGGACAGCCAATGAGCAGTTCTTC. This codes for CATRGTANEQFF.

V gene TRBV4-1 combines with J gene TRBJ2-7; 10 positions match TRBD1. The CDR3 runs 16 residues. V lost 0 bases to trimming and J lost 6 bases; unmatched junction nucleotides: 8. Germline loops: CDR1 MGHRA, CDR2 YSYEKL. In DNA, the CDR3 is TGCGCCAGCAGCCAAGATAGACAGGGGGCGAACCTCGAGCAGTACTTC. This encodes CASSQDRQGANLEQYF.